What follows are 6 T cell receptor beta chains derived from one specimen sequenced in a study of metastatic and nonmetastatic thyroid tumors. TCRdb reprocessed the PCR reads via MiXCR. The table lists about 93,000 clones, over 9.5% of them singletons, with around 11% in the top ten. Thyroid surgery was preceded by no treatment in any patient. The specimen sequenced was blood. The receptor source for this set is a female donor with papillary thyroid cancer or a benign thyroid nodule (not recorded which). Some clones in this sample may be carry-over from other donors' samples.

A remark on this clone: At one end, the junction sequence differs from germline, possibly due to a read error. V usage is TRBV3-1 and J usage is TRBJ1-4, with 7 bases lining up with TRBD1. Germline CDR1 LGHDT, CDR2 YNNKEL (reference sequence). The CDR3 is 15 amino acids. The CDR3: CANSNRGGRVEKLFF. The CDR3 coding sequence is TGTGCCAACAGCAACAGGGGTGGGAGGGTCGAAAAACTGTTTTTT. Complete variable domain (other parts from reference TRBV3-1 and TRBJ1-4): DTAVSQTPKYLVTQMGNDKSIKCEQNLGHDTMYWYKQDSKKFLKIMFSYNNKELIINETVPNRFSPKSPDKAHLNLHINSLELGDSAVYFCANSNRGGRVEKLFFGSGTQLSVL.

This clone was counted many times. The rearrangement uses TRBV6-2 or TRBV6-3 and TRBJ2-7, with D tentatively TRBD1 (6 bases). This CDR3 comprises 13 residues. V lost 5 bases, J lost 4 bases, and 12 bases lay in between. Germline CDR1 and CDR2: MNHEY and SVGEGT. CDR3 loop: CASSRTGTYEQYF. Written as DNA, the CDR3 is TGTGCCAGCAGTCGCACAGGGACATACGAGCAGTACTTC.

This clone has more than one count but fewer than ten. The CDR3 DNA is TGTGCCATCAGTGAGGGGGCGGTCGGCACAGATACGCAGTATTTT. Protein sequence: CAISEGAVGTDTQYF. The chain links TRBV10-3 to TRBJ2-3; weak D call: TRBD1 (5 bases). Germline V gene sequence: CDR1 ENHRY, CDR2 SYGVKD. The length of the CDR3 is 15 residues. V was shortened by 2 bases and J by 1 base, with 10 bases between the two germline ends.

This clone appeared many times. The chain uses TRBV24-1 and TRBJ2-1, with 7 bases that match TRBD2. The CDR3 extends over 16 amino acids. CDR1 is KGHDR, CDR2 SFDVKD, per germline. J was trimmed by 6 bases and V by 4 bases; bases with no gene match: 11. The CDR3 sequence is CATSEWSRTSTNEQFF. The CDR3 DNA reads TGTGCCACCAGTGAATGGTCCAGGACTAGTACCAATGAGCAGTTCTTC.

This clone was seen at least ten times. The CDR3 bases are TGTGCCTGGAGTGTCGATCCGGCCGGGGAGCAGTACTTC. This sequence encodes CAWSVDPAGEQYF. V and J are TRBV30 and TRBJ2-7; no reliable D call. This CDR3 is 13 amino acids long. Germline lookup yields CDR1 GTSNPN and CDR2 SVGIG (reference sequence). Trimming removed 0 bases at V and 7 bases at J, with 13 bases between. The variable domain in full, completed from reference TRBV30 and TRBJ2-7, reads SQTIHQWPATLVQPVGSPLSLECTVEGTSNPNLYWYRQAAGRGLQLLFYSVGIGQISSEVPQNLSASRPQDRQFILSSKKLLLSDSGFYLCAWSVDPAGEQYFGPGTRLTVT.

This clone was recorded many times. The chain is built from TRBV20-1 and TRBJ1-2; D unresolved. From germline, CDR1 is DFQATT and CDR2 SNEGSKA (reference sequence). The CDR3 runs to 11 residues. Trimming cost V 1 base and J 5 bases, with 5 bases left between them. The CDR3 sequence is CSARAGYGYTF. CDR3 nucleotide sequence: TGCAGTGCTAGAGCGGGTTATGGCTACACCTTC.